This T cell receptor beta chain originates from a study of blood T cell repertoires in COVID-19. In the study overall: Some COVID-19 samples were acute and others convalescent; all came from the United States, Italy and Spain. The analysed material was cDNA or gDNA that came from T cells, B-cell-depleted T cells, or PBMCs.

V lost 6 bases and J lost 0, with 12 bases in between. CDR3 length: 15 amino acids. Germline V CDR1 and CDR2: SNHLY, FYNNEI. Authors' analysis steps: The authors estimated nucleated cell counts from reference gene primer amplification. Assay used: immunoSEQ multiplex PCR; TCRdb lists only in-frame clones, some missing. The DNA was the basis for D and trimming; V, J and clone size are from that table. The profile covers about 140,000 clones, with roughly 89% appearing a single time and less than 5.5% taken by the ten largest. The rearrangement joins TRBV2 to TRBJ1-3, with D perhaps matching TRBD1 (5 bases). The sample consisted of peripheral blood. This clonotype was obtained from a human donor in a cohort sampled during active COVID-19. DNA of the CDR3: TGTGCCAGCAGAGACACAGGCGGCTCTGGAAACACCATATATTTT. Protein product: CASRDTGGSGNTIYF.